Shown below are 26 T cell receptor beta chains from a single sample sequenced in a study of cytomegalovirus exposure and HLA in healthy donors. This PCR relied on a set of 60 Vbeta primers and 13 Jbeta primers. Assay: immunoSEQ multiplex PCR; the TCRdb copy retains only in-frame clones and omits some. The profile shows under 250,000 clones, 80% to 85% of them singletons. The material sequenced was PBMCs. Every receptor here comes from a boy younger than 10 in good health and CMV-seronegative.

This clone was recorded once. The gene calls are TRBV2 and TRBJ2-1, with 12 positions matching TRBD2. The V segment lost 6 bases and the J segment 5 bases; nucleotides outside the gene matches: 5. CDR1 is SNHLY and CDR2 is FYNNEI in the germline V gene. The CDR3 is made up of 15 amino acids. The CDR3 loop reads CASRRASGRDNEQFF. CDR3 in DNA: TGTGCCAGCAGGAGGGCTAGCGGGAGGGACAATGAGCAGTTCTTC.

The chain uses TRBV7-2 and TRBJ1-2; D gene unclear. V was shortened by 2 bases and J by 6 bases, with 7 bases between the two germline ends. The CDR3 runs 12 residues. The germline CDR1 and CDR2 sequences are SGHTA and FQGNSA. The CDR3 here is CASSLFRDGYTF. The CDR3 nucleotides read TGTGCCAGCAGCTTATTTCGCGATGGCTACACCTTC.

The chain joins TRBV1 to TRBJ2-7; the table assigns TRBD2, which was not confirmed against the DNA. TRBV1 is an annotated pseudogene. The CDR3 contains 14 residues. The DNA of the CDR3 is TGCACCAGCAGCCGCGAGCGGGGTGGCTACGAGCAGTACTTC. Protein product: CTSSRERGGYEQYF.

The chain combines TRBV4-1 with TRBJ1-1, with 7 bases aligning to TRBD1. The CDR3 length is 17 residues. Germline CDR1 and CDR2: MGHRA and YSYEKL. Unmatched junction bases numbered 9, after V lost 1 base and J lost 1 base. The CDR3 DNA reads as TGCGCCAGCAGCCAAGGGAAGGGGGACAGAAAGAACACTGAAGCTTTCTTT. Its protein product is CASSQGKGDRKNTEAFF.

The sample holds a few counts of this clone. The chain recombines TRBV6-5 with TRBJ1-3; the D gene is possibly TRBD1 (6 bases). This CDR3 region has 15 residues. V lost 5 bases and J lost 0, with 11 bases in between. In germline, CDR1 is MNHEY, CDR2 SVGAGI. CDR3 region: CASSPDRSSGNTIYF. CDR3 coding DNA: TGTGCCAGCAGTCCCGACAGGAGCTCTGGAAACACCATATATTTT.

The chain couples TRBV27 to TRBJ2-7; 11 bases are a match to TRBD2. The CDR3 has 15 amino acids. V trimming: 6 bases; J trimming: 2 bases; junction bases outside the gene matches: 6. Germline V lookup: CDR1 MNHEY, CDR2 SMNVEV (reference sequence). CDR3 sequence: CASRDRLAGTYEQYF. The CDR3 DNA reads TGTGCCAGCAGGGACCGACTAGCGGGAACCTACGAGCAGTACTTC.

In DNA form, the CDR3 reads TGTGCCAGCAGCTTAGCGAGATCGGGCGGGGAGCTGTTTTTT. It translates to CASSLARSGGELFF. The chain has TRBV7-3 and TRBJ2-2; no clear D. CDR3 length equals 14 residues. Trimming pared 2 bases from V and 7 bases from J, leaving 11 bases between. CDR1 SGHTA and CDR2 FQGTGA come from the germline V gene.

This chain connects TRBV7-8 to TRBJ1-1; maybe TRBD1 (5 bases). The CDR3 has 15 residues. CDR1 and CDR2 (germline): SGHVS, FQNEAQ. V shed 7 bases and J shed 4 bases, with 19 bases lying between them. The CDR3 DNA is TGTGCCAGCACCGGCCTAGGGAACGGGGGCACTGAAGCTTTCTTT. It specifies CASTGLGNGGTEAFF.

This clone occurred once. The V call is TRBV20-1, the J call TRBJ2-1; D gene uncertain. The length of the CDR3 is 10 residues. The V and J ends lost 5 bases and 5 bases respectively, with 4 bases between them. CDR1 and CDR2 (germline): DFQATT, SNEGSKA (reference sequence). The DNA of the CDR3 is TGCAGTGCTGGCAACAATGAGCAGTTCTTC. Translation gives CSAGNNEQFF.

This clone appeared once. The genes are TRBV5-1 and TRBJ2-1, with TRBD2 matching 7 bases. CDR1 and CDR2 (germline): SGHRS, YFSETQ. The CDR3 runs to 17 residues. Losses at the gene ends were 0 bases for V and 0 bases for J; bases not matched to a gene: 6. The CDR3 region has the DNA TGCGCCAGCAGCTTGGTTCCTAGCGGTAACTCCTACAATGAGCAGTTCTTC. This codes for CASSLVPSGNSYNEQFF.

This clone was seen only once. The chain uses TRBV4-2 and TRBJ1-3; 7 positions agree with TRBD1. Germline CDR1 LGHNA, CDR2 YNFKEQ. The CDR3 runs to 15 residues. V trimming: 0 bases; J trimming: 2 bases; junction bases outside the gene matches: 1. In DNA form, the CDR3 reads TGTGCCAGCAGCCAAGAGGGGACAGCTGGAAACACCATATATTTT. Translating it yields CASSQEGTAGNTIYF.

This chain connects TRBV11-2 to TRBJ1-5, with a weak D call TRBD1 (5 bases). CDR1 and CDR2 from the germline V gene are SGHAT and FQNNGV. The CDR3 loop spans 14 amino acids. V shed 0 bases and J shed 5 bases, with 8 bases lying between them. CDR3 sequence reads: CASSLDPGDQPQHF. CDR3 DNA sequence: TGTGCCAGCAGCTTAGACCCGGGGGATCAGCCCCAGCATTTT.

The CDR3 sequence is CASSYSTGSGNTIYF. The CDR3 DNA reads TGTGCCAGCAGTTACTCTACAGGGAGCGGAAACACCATATATTTT. The rearrangement uses TRBV6-5 and TRBJ1-3; the D gene is possibly TRBD1 (6 bases). CDR1 and CDR2 from the germline V gene are MNHEY and SVGAGI. Between the trimmed V and J ends, which lost 0 bases and 4 bases, there was a span of 10 bases. This CDR3 has 15 residues.

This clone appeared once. The CDR3 DNA follows: TGTGCCAGCAGCGTGGCAGCCGAGGACACTGAAGCTTTCTTT. This sequence encodes CASSVAAEDTEAFF. V usage is TRBV9 and J usage is TRBJ1-1; the D is unclear. V was pared by 2 bases and J by 3 bases, with 11 bases between. Germline CDR1 is SGDLS and CDR2 is YYNGEE. This CDR3 is built from 14 residues.

CDR3 DNA sequence: TGTGCCAGCAGCCGCAGGCTACAGGGGGCGCGAGAGACCCAGTACTTC. It encodes CASSRRLQGARETQYF. This chain joins TRBV5-4 and TRBJ2-5, with 9 bases matching TRBD1. Germline CDR1 reads SGHNT; CDR2 reads YYREEE (reference sequence). The length of the CDR3 is 16 residues. The trim removed 4 bases at V and 4 bases at J, leaving 11 bases unmatched. Using reference TRBV5-4 and TRBJ2-5 for the parts outside the CDR3, the full variable domain is ETGVTQSPTHLIKTRGQQVTLRCSSQSGHNTVSWYQQALGQGPQFIFQYYREEENGRGNFPPRFSGLQFPNYSSELNVNALELDDSALYLCASSRRLQGARETQYFGPGTRLLVL.

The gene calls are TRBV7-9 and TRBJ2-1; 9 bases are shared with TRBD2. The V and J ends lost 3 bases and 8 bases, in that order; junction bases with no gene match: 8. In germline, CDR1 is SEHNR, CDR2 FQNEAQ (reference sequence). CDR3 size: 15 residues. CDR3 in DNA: TGTGCCAGCAGCTTGCCTAGCGGGGCCTCGGATGAGCAGTTCTTC. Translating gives CASSLPSGASDEQFF.

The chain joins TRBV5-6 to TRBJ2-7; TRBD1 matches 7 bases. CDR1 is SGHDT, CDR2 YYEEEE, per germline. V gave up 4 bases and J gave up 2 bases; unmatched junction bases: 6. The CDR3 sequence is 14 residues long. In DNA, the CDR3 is TGTGCCAGCAGCCCGACAGGGTCGACCTACGAGCAGTACTTC. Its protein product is CASSPTGSTYEQYF.

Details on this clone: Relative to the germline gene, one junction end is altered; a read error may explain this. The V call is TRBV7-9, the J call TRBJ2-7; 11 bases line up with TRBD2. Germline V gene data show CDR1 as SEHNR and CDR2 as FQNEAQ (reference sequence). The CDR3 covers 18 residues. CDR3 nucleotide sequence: TGTTCCAGCAGCTTAGTACCCCTACTAGCGGGAGTCTCCTACGAGCAGTACTTC. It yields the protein CSSSLVPLLAGVSYEQYF.

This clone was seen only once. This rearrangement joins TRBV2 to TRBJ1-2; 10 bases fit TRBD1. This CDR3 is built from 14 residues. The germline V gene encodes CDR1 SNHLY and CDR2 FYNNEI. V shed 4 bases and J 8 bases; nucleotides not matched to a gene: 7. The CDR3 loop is CASSGGTGVEGYTF. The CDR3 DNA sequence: TGTGCCAGCAGTGGAGGGACAGGGGTTGAGGGCTACACCTTC.

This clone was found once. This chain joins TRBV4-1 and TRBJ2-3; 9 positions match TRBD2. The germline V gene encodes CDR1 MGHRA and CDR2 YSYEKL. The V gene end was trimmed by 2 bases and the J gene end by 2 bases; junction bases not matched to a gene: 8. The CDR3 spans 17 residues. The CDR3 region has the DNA TGCGCCAGCAGCCAACAACTGACTAGCGGTAACACAGATACGCAGTATTTT. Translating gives CASSQQLTSGNTDTQYF.

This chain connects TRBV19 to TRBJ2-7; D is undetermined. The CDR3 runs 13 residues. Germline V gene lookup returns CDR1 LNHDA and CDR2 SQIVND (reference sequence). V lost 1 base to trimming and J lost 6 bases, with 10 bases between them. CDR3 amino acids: CASSIGGLSEQYF. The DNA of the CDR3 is TGTGCCAGTAGTATAGGAGGTCTCAGCGAGCAGTACTTC.

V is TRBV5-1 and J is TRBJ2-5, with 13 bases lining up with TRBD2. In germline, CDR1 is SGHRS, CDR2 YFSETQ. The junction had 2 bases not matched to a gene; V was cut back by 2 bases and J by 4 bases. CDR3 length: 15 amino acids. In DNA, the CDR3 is TGCGCCAGCAGCTTACTAGCGGGAGGGGGAGAGACCCAGTACTTC. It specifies CASSLLAGGGETQYF.

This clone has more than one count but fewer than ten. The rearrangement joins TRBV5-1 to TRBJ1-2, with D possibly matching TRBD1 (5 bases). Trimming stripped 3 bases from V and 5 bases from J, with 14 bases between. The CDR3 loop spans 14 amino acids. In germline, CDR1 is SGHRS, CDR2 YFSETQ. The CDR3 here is CASSSPREGYGYTF. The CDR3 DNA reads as TGCGCCAGCAGCTCCCCCCGGGAGGGGTATGGCTACACCTTC.

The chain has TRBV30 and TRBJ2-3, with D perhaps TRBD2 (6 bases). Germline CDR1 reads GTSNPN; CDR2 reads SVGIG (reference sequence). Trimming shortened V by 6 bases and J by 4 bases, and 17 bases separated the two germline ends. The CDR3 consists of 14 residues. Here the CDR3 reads CACSRTGVADTQYF. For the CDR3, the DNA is TGTGCCTGTTCCCGGACGGGGGTCGCAGATACGCAGTATTTT.

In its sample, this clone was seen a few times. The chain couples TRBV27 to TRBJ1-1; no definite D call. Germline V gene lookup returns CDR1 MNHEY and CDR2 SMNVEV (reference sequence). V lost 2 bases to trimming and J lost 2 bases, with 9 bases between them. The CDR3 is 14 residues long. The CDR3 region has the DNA TGTGCCAGCAGTTTAGCACAGAGAAACACTGAAGCTTTCTTT. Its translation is CASSLAQRNTEAFF.

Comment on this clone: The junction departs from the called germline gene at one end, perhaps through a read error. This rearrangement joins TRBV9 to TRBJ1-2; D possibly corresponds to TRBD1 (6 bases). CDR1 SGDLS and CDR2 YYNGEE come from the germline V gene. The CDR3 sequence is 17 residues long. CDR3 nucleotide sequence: TGTGCCAGCAGCCCCGGTAGAGGGGGGGGAGCTAACCATGGCTACACCTTC. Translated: CASSPGRGGGANHGYTF. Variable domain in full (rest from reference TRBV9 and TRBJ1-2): DSGVTQTPKHLITATGQRVTLRCSPRSGDLSVYWYQQSLDQGLQFLIQYYNGEERAKGNILERFSAQQFPDLHSELNLSSLELGDSALYFCASSPGRGGGANHGYTFGSGTRLTVV.